This T cell receptor (beta chain) was identified during a study of T cells expressing NK-cell markers. For the study at large: Sorted CD3+CD56+NKG2C+, CD3+CD56+NKG2C- and CD3+CD56-NKG2C+ T cells provided the TCR beta repertoires.

Study-wide results and limits: For four donors, these clonotypes were likewise the leading ones in the CD3+CD56-NKG2C+ fraction. Roughly six of the donors carried dominant NKG2C+ clonotypes that took up about 1.0-7.0% of their CD8+ T cells.

This CDR3 is 11 amino acids long. Germline CDR1 MGHDK, CDR2 SYGVNS. Note on this clonotype: Its target is not known.

The cDNA for TCR beta came from 5'RACE template switching with UMIs. Each CDR3 protein gets one entry in TCRdb, which reprocessed the 5' RACE reads and gives no DNA. This sample's table reports about 550,000 distinct CDR3 sequences. Sequences were obtained from blood T cells: a sorted CD56 or NKG2C T cell subset, CD4+ or CD8+ T cells, or bulk PBMC T cells (not recorded which). J is TRBJ2-3 and V is TRBV25-1; TCRdb's D call, TRBD1, is unchecked because there is no DNA. This clonotype was sampled from a man aged 18 to 30 in good health. CDR3 protein: CATSSPDTQYF. The full variable domain, in which reference TRBV25-1 and TRBJ2-3 provide the parts outside the CDR3, is EADIYQTPRYLVIGTGKKITLECSQTMGHDKMYWYQQDPGMELHLIHYSYGVNSTEKGDLSSESTVSRIRTEHFPLTLESARPSHTSQYLCATSSPDTQYFGPGTRLTVL.